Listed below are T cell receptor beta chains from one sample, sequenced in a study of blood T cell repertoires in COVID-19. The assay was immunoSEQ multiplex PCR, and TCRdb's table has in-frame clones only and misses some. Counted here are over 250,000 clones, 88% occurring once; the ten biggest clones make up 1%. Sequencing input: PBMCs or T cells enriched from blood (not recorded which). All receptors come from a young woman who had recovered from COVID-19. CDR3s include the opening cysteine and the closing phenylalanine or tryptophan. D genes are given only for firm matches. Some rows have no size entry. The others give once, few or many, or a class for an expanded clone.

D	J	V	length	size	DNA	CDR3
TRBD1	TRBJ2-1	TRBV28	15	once	TGTGCCGGACGGGACAGGAATAGCTCCTACAATGAGCAGTTCTTC	CAGRDRNSSYNEQFF
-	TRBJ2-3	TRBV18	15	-	TGTGCCAGCTCAATTCTCCGGGGAGACACAGATACGCAGTATTTT	CASSILRGDTDTQYF
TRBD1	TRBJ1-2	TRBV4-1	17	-	TGCGCCAGCAGCCAAGAATGGAAGAGAGACAGGGCGGATGGCTACACCTTC	CASSQEWKRDRADGYTF
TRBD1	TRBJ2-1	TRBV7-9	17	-	TGTGCCAGCAGCTTAGCGGGTTGGACAGGGGCCTACAATGAGCAGTTCTTC	CASSLAGWTGAYNEQFF
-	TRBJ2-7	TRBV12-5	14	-	TGTGCTAGTCCATGGAGGGATCGGGTCCACGAGCAGTACTTC	CASPWRDRVHEQYF
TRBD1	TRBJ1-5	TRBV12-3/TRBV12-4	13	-	TGTGCCAGCAGCTACCTAACAGGGGGGCCCCAGCATTTT	CASSYLTGGPQHF
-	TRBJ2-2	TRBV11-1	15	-	TGTGCCAGCAGCTTATCCACAGTGAACACCGGGGAGCTGTTTTTT	CASSLSTVNTGELFF
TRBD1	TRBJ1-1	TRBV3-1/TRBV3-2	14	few	TGTGCCAGCAGCCGAACCACAGGGGACGCTGAAGCTTTCTTT	CASSRTTGDAEAFF
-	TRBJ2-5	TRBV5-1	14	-	TGCGCCAGCAGCTTGAGCGGAACCCAAGAGACCCAGTACTTC	CASSLSGTQETQYF
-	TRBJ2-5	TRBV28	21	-	TGTGCCAGCAGTACCATGGAGAAAGTCGGCCCGACGTTCACATTTCAAGAGACCCAGTACTTC	CASSTMEKVGPTFTFQETQYF
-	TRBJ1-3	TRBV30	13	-	TGTGCCTGGAGTGTAAATGGGCGAAACACCATATATTTT	CAWSVNGRNTIYF
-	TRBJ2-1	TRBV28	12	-	TGTGCCAGCAGCCGGGTCGTCAATGAGCAGTTCTTC	CASSRVVNEQFF
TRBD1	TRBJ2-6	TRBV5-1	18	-	TGCGCCAGCAGCTTGAGTTGGACAGGGAGTCCTGGGGCCAACGTCCTGACTTTC	CASSLSWTGSPGANVLTF
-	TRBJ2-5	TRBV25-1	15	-	TGTGCCAGCGTCCACTGGGGGCCCGCTGAAGAGACCCAGTACTTC	CASVHWGPAEETQYF
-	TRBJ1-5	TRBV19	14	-	TGTGCCAGTAGTATAGGAGGGTTTAATCAGCCCCAGCATTTT	CASSIGGFNQPQHF
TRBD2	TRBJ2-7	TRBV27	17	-	TGTGCCAGCAGTTTACCCCCCTTTGCGGGAGCCCCGTACGAGCAGTACTTC	CASSLPPFAGAPYEQYF
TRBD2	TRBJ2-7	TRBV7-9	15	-	TGTGCCAGCAGCCCTAGCGGGAGGGCGGTTTACGAGCAGTACTTC	CASSPSGRAVYEQYF
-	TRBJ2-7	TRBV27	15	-	TGTGCCAGCAGTTCCAGGGGGGAATGGGCCTACGAGCAGTACTTC	CASSSRGEWAYEQYF
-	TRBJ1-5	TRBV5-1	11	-	TGCGCCAGCAGCCTAAATCAGCCCCAGCATTTT	CASSLNQPQHF
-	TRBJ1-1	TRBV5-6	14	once	TGTGCCAGCAGCTTGCGAGGGCCGGGGACTGAAGCTTTCTTT	CASSLRGPGTEAFF
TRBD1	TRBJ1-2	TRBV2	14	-	TGTGCCAGCAGCGTGACAGGGATCGGTGATGGCTACACCTTC	CASSVTGIGDGYTF
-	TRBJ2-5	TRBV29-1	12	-	TGCAGCGTTGGGGGGGTTGGAGAGACCCAGTACTTC	CSVGGVGETQYF
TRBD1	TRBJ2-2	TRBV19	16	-	TGTGCCAGTCTTCAAATTCCGACAGGGGGGTCCGGGGAGCTGTTTTTT	CASLQIPTGGSGELFF
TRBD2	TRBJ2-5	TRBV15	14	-	TGTGCCACCAGGAGACTAGCACCAGCGGAGACCCAGTACTTC	CATRRLAPAETQYF
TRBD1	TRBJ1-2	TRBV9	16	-	TGTGCCAGCAGCGCCGAGGGGGCAGGGGGTAACTATGGCTACACCTTC	CASSAEGAGGNYGYTF
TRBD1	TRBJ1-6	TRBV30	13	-	TGTGCCTGGAGCGACAGGGGTAATTCACCCCTCCACTTT	CAWSDRGNSPLHF
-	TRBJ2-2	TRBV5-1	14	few	TGCGCCAGCAGCCTGGACAGTTCAACCGGGGAGCTGTTTTTT	CASSLDSSTGELFF
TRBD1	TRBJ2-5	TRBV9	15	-	TGTGCCAGCAGCGCATTACGGGACAGGAAAGAGACCCAGTACTTC	CASSALRDRKETQYF
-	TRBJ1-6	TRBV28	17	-	TGTGCCAGCAGTCCGGGGGGTTCAGCTGGTTGGAGGTCACCCCTCCACTTT	CASSPGGSAGWRSPLHF
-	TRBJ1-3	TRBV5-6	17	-	TGTGCCAGCAGCTTAACAGGCAGATGGGACTCTGGAAACACCATATATTTT	CASSLTGRWDSGNTIYF
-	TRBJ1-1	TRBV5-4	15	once	TGTGCCAGCAGCCAGATGCGGGGGGCGAGCACTGAAGCTTTCTTT	CASSQMRGASTEAFF
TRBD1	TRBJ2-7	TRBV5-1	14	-	TGCGCCAGCAGCTTCACGGGACAGGGTTACGAGCAGTACTTC	CASSFTGQGYEQYF
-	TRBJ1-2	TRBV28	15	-	TGTGCCAGCAGTCCGCCCGACGAGGGTTGGCGAGGCTACACCTTC	CASSPPDEGWRGYTF
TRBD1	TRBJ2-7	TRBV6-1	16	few	TGTGCCAGCAGTGATCCCCCACAGGGGATTGAGTACGAGCAGTACTTC	CASSDPPQGIEYEQYF
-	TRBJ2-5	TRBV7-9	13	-	TGTGCCAGCAGCCCGGACAGCCAAGAGACCCAGTACTTC	CASSPDSQETQYF
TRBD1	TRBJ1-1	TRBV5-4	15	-	TGTGCCAGCAGCTCCTCGGGACAGGGCCTCACTGAAGCTTTCTTT	CASSSSGQGLTEAFF
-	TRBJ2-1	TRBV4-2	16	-	TGTGCCAGCAGCCAAGGTGGTCTAGCGCCTAATTTTGAGCAGTTCTTC	CASSQGGLAPNFEQFF
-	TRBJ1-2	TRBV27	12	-	TGTGCCAGCAAGGTTATGGGGGCTGGCTACACCTTC	CASKVMGAGYTF
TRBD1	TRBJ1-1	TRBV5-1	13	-	TGCGCCAGCCGGGAACAGGGGGGCACTGAAGCTTTCTTT	CASREQGGTEAFF
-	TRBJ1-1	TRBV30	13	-	TGTGCCTGGAGTGTGGGGGGAGACACTGAAGCTTTCTTT	CAWSVGGDTEAFF
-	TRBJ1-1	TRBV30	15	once	TGTGCCTGGAGTCCCCCCCCAGGGCTAAACACTGAAGCTTTCTTT	CAWSPPPGLNTEAFF
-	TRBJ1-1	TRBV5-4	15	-	TGTGCCAGCAGCCCCCCCCGACCGGGGAACACTGAAGCTTTCTTT	CASSPPRPGNTEAFF
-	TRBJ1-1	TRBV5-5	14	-	TGTGCCAGCAGCTTGGGGTGGGGGCTGTCTGAAGCTTTCTTT	CASSLGWGLSEAFF
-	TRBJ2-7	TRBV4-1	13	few	TGCGCCAGCAGCCAACCCCCGACTGACGAGCAGTACTTC	CASSQPPTDEQYF
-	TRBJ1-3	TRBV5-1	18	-	TGCGCCAGCAGCTTGGCTGCTGGCAGCGGTAACTCTGGAAACACCATATATTTT	CASSLAAGSGNSGNTIYF
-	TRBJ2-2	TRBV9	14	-	TGTGCCAGCAGCCCCTACGGTGACACCGGGGAGCTGTTTTTT	CASSPYGDTGELFF
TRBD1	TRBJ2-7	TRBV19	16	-	TGTGCCAGTAGTAATAGGGCAGGGGGCACGGATGGCGAGCAGTACTTC	CASSNRAGGTDGEQYF
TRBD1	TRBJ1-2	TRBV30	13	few	TGTGCCTGCCGCCGGGACAGGCCCTATGGCTACACCTTC	CACRRDRPYGYTF
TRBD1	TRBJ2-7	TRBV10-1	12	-	TGCGCCAGCAGTGAGCCGGGACAGGAGCAGTACTTC	CASSEPGQEQYF
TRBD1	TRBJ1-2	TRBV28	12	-	TGTGCCAGCAACAGGGGGCTCAAGGGCTACACCTTC	CASNRGLKGYTF
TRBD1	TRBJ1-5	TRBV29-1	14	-	TGCAGCGTCGCCCTTAGACAGGGCGGTCAGCCCCAGCATTTT	CSVALRQGGQPQHF
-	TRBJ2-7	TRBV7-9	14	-	TGTGCCAGCAGCTTCGCAGGGGATCCCTACGAGCAGTACTTC	CASSFAGDPYEQYF
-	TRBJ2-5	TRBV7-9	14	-	TGTGCCAGCAGCTTGAGCGGCCACCAAGAGACCCAGTACTTC	CASSLSGHQETQYF
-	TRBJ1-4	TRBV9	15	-	TGTGCCAGCAGCGTAGAGGGCAGGGGTCACGAAAAACTGTTTTTT	CASSVEGRGHEKLFF
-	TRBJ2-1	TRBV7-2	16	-	TGTGCCAGCAGCTTGGCAGGGCTCGTCTCCTACAATGAGCAGTTCTTC	CASSLAGLVSYNEQFF
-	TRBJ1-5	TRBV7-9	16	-	TGTGCCAGCAGGAGCCGGACAGTAGAGGACAATCAGCCCCAGCATTTT	CASRSRTVEDNQPQHF
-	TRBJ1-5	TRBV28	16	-	TGTGCCAGCAGTTTTTTTTACAGAGGGAGCAATCAGCCCCAGCATTTT	CASSFFYRGSNQPQHF
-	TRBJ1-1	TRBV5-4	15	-	TGTGCCAGCAGCTTGGCCGGGGGGCTGGACACTGAAGCTTTCTTT	CASSLAGGLDTEAFF
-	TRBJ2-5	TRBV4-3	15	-	TGCGCCAGCAGCCAAGATGGAGGTTACGGGGAGACCCAGTACTTC	CASSQDGGYGETQYF